This T cell receptor beta chain originates from a study of cytomegalovirus exposure and HLA in healthy donors. General study results and limits: Most observed TCR sequences were rare, whereas some public TCRs were detected in many donors. Common viral pathogens (according to a later analysis) appeared linked to several of the most significant clusters.

With 60 Vbeta and 13 Jbeta primers, the PCR was carried out. Assay: immunoSEQ multiplex PCR; the TCRdb copy retains only in-frame clones and omits some. The sample has fewer than 130,000 clones; 80% to 85% are singletons. For this clone: Its target is not known.

Healthy individuals who donated bone marrow served as the donors. Germline-derived CDR1 and CDR2 are MGHDK and SYGVNS. The CDR3 is 17 residues long. With 0 bases removed from V and 9 bases from J, the gap between germline ends came to 21 bases. The sequence came from a woman aged 60-75 years in good health and CMV-seropositive. The source material was PBMCs. The chain links TRBV25-1 to TRBJ2-1, with D perhaps matching TRBD2 (6 bases). The CDR3 is CASSEYGGRLASFEQFF. CDR3 bases: TGTGCCAGCAGTGAATACGGAGGGAGGCTAGCGTCCTTTGAGCAGTTCTTC. The variable domain in full, with the rest retrieved from reference TRBV25-1 and TRBJ2-1, is EADIYQTPRYLVIGTGKKITLECSQTMGHDKMYWYQQDPGMELHLIHYSYGVNSTEKGDLSSESTVSRIRTEHFPLTLESARPSHTSQYLCASSEYGGRLASFEQFFGPGTRLTVL.